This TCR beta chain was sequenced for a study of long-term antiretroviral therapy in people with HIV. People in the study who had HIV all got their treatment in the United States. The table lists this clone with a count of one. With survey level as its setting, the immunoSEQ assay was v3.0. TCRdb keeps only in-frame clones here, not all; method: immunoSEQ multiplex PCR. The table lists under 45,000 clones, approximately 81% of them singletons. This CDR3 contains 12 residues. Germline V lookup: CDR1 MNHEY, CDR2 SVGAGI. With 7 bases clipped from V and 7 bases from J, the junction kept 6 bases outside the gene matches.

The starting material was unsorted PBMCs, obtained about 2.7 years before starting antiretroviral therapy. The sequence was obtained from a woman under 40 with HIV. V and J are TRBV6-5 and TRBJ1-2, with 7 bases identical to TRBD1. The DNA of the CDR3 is TGTGCCAGCAAAAGACAGGGCAGTGGCTACACCTTC. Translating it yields CASKRQGSGYTF.